The 28 T cell receptor beta chains given below trace back to one sample, sequenced in a study of spatial heterogeneity in lung cancer. Specified time point: blood at routine non-recurrence follow-up after resection. Using its own MiXCR run on the 5' RACE reads, TCRdb lists one record per CDR3 protein. In the table there are 15,000 to 20,000 distinct CDR3 sequences, about 9% of which are singletons. The sequencing here drew on PBMCs, taken at follow-up. The receptor set was obtained from a male donor with early-stage non-small cell lung cancer.

This clonotype was seen a handful of times. The V and J genes are TRBV29-1 and TRBJ2-7, with 8 bases lining up with TRBD2. Germline V lookup: CDR1 SQVTM, CDR2 ANQGSEA. The length of the CDR3 is 15 residues. The V segment lost 2 bases and the J segment 4 bases; nucleotides outside the gene matches: 10. The CDR3: CSVELSAGGLYEQYF. As DNA, the CDR3 is TGCAGCGTTGAACTGTCCGCGGGGGGTCTGTACGAGCAGTACTTC.

This clonotype was observed many times. The CDR3 is CASSLVARPDEQFF. The CDR3, as DNA: TGTGCCAGCAGCTTGGTGGCTAGACCGGATGAGCAGTTCTTC. The chain recombines TRBV5-6 with TRBJ2-1; D is undetermined. The CDR3 is made up of 14 amino acids. CDR1 and CDR2 from the germline V gene are SGHDT and YYEEEE. Between the trimmed V and J ends, which lost 0 bases and 8 bases, there was a span of 12 bases.

This clonotype showed up just a few times. The gene calls are TRBV6-2 or TRBV6-3 and TRBJ2-5; D gene uncertain. With 6 bases removed from V and 1 base from J, the gap between germline ends came to 6 bases. The CDR3 extends over 12 amino acids. Germline lookup yields CDR1 MNHEY and CDR2 SVGEGT. The chain's CDR3 is CASSPVQETQYF. The CDR3 DNA reads as TGTGCCAGCAGCCCCGTCCAAGAGACCCAGTACTTC.

At least ten counts were recorded for this clonotype. V gene TRBV7-2 combines with J gene TRBJ2-7, with TRBD2 matching over 9 bases. The V and J ends lost 2 bases and 2 bases, in that order; junction bases with no gene match: 4. This CDR3 region has 15 residues. Germline V gives CDR1 SGHTA, CDR2 FQGNSA. CDR3 loop: CASSLLAGAAYEQYF. Here the CDR3 DNA reads TGTGCCAGCAGCTTATTAGCGGGGGCTGCCTACGAGCAGTACTTC.

The sample holds many counts of this clonotype. The chain joins TRBV27 to TRBJ1-4; no clear D. V lost 5 bases and J 8 bases, leaving 18 bases between the germline ends. Germline V gives CDR1 MNHEY, CDR2 SMNVEV (reference sequence). This CDR3 is 15 amino acids long. The CDR3 protein is CASSGSQVGWEKLFF. The CDR3 DNA sequence: TGTGCCAGCAGTGGATCCCAGGTTGGCTGGGAAAAACTGTTTTTT.

This rearrangement joins TRBV27 to TRBJ2-7; the D call may be TRBD1 or TRBD2 (5 bases each). The V and J ends lost 6 bases and 5 bases respectively, with 11 bases between them. This CDR3 is built from 12 residues. Per the germline V gene, CDR1 is MNHEY and CDR2 is SMNVEV (reference sequence). CDR3 nucleotide sequence: TGTGCCAGCAGAGGGGACCGGGACGAGCAGTACTTC. Protein product: CASRGDRDEQYF.

The genes are TRBV7-9 and TRBJ2-7; TRBD2 agrees at 11 bases. V gave up 3 bases and J gave up 3 bases; unmatched junction bases: 4. CDR1 is SEHNR and CDR2 is FQNEAQ in the germline V gene (reference sequence). The CDR3 is made up of 15 amino acids. CDR3 residues: CASSLTSGERYEQYF. The CDR3 region has the DNA TGTGCCAGCAGCTTGACTAGCGGGGAGCGCTACGAGCAGTACTTC.

This chain joins TRBV6-6 and TRBJ2-3; 9 positions agree with TRBD2. With 0 bases clipped from V and 2 bases from J, the junction kept 6 bases outside the gene matches. The germline V gene encodes CDR1 MNHNY and CDR2 SVGAGI (reference sequence). The CDR3 is 17 residues long. The CDR3 spells CASSYSSSSGTTDTQYF. The CDR3 DNA sequence: TGTGCCAGCAGTTACTCGAGTTCTAGCGGGACCACAGATACGCAGTATTTT.

Many counts were recorded for this clonotype. The chain links TRBV15 to TRBJ2-7, with 8 bases identical to TRBD1. After removal of 0 bases from V and 7 bases from J, the junction contained 8 bases not matched to a gene. The germline CDR1 and CDR2 sequences are LNHNV and YYDKDF (reference sequence). The CDR3 spans 15 residues. In DNA, the CDR3 is TGTGCCACCAGCAGAGATGGGGCAGGGGGCGGTGAGCAGTACTTC. Protein sequence: CATSRDGAGGGEQYF.

With regard to this clonotype: At one end the junction does not follow the germline gene, possibly because of a read error. The J gene is TRBJ2-7, the V gene TRBV18; 9 bases line up with TRBD1. This CDR3 spans 17 amino acids. Germline CDR1 reads KGHSH; CDR2 reads LQKENI. The CDR3 DNA reads as TGTGCCAACTCATCCAATCTACCGGGACAGGGAACCTACGAGCAGTACTTC. It yields the protein CANSSNLPGQGTYEQYF.

Within the sample, this clonotype is medium-sized. This chain connects TRBV6-6 to TRBJ2-1; D perhaps matches TRBD2 (5 bases). This CDR3 region has 16 residues. Per the germline V gene, CDR1 is MNHNY and CDR2 is SVGAGI (reference sequence). Trimming took 5 bases from V and 5 from J, leaving 19 bases between them. CDR3 loop: CASSPIGGPNHNEQFF. The CDR3 nucleotides are TGTGCCAGCAGTCCCATCGGCGGGCCTAATCACAATGAGCAGTTCTTC.

This clonotype occurred many times. The rearrangement links TRBV20-1 to TRBJ2-1; TRBD2 agrees at 9 bases. The length of the CDR3 is 15 residues. After removal of 0 bases from V and 6 bases from J, the junction contained 6 bases not matched to a gene. The germline V gene has CDR1 DFQATT and CDR2 SNEGSKA (reference sequence). The CDR3 sequence is CSARDTSGSRNEQFF. The CDR3 DNA follows: TGCAGTGCTAGAGATACTAGCGGGTCCCGCAATGAGCAGTTCTTC.

This clonotype was seen many times. V gene TRBV29-1 combines with J gene TRBJ1-1; D is undetermined. This CDR3 has 11 residues. CDR1 and CDR2 from the germline V gene are SQVTM and ANQGSEA. V dropped 7 bases and J dropped 5 bases, with 11 bases sitting between them. The CDR3 nucleotides are TGCAGCGGAGAGTTGGGGACTGAAGCTTTCTTT. Translation gives CSGELGTEAFF.

This clonotype appeared a few times. The V and J genes are TRBV27 and TRBJ1-1; TRBD1 is a possible D gene (5 bases). The CDR3 contains 15 residues. Germline CDR1 is MNHEY and CDR2 is SMNVEV (reference sequence). Trimming removed 5 bases from V and 4 bases from J, with 17 bases in between. The CDR3 DNA sequence: TGTGCCAGCAGTCTCGGGGCTATTGGGGCCACTGAAGCTTTCTTT. Translating it yields CASSLGAIGATEAFF.

Many counts were recorded for this clonotype. V is TRBV11-2 and J is TRBJ2-7, with 8 bases aligning to TRBD2. CDR3 length: 13 amino acids. Germline CDR1 SGHAT, CDR2 FQNNGV. V lost 3 bases, J lost 3 bases, and 1 base stayed unmatched. In nucleotides, the CDR3 is TGTGCCAGCAGCTTTAGCGGGGACTACGAGCAGTACTTC. This encodes CASSFSGDYEQYF. The full variable domain, rest sourced from reference TRBV11-2 and TRBJ2-7, is EAGVAQSPRYKIIEKRQSVAFWCNPISGHATLYWYQQILGQGPKLLIQFQNNGVVDDSQLPKDRFSAERLKGVDSTLKIQPAKLEDSAVYLCASSFSGDYEQYFGPGTRLTVT.

Ten or more counts support this clonotype. This chain links TRBV29-1 with TRBJ2-7, with D possibly matching TRBD1 (6 bases). CDR1 is SQVTM and CDR2 is ANQGSEA in the germline V gene. V lost 4 bases and J 1 base, leaving 8 bases between the germline ends. The CDR3 consists of 12 residues. Here the CDR3 reads CSVVTGSYEQYF. The CDR3 DNA reads as TGCAGCGTTGTGACAGGTTCCTACGAGCAGTACTTC.

This clonotype was seen only a few times. The chain recombines TRBV24-1 with TRBJ2-1; possibly TRBD1 for D (5 bases). V was trimmed by 6 bases and J by 7 bases, leaving 12 bases between them. There are 13 residues in the CDR3. Germline values: CDR1 KGHDR, CDR2 SFDVKD. CDR3 DNA sequence: TGTGCCACCAGTCAGGGAAGGACGAATGAGCAGTTCTTC. Translated: CATSQGRTNEQFF.

This clonotype was recorded a few times. The V and J genes are TRBV20-1 and TRBJ2-1; D not resolved. Deletions cut 7 bases from V and 0 bases from J, with 10 bases between. In germline, CDR1 is DFQATT, CDR2 SNEGSKA (reference sequence). CDR3 length equals 13 residues. The CDR3 reads CSEGWGSYNEQFF. Written as DNA, the CDR3 is TGCAGTGAAGGGTGGGGCTCCTACAATGAGCAGTTCTTC.

This clonotype came up many times. This CDR3 is CSVEEHEPYNEQFF. CDR3 bases: TGCAGCGTTGAAGAACACGAACCCTACAATGAGCAGTTCTTC. The chain couples TRBV29-1 to TRBJ2-1; D not certain. Trimming pared 0 bases from V and 2 bases from J, leaving 8 bases between. The germline V gene encodes CDR1 SQVTM and CDR2 ANQGSEA. The CDR3 sequence is 14 residues long.

V gene TRBV2 combines with J gene TRBJ2-5; 7 positions match TRBD2. The CDR3 runs to 12 residues. The junction had 4 bases not matched to a gene; V was cut back by 7 bases and J by 5 bases. Per germline, CDR1 SNHLY and CDR2 FYNNEI. CDR3 in DNA: TGTGCCAGCATGCGGGAGCAGGAGACCCAGTACTTC. It translates to CASMREQETQYF.

This clonotype was recorded many times. The rearrangement links TRBV5-1 to TRBJ1-5, with D tentatively TRBD1 (6 bases). Germline V CDR1 and CDR2: SGHRS, YFSETQ. This CDR3 comprises 14 residues. With 4 bases removed from V and 4 bases from J, the gap between germline ends came to 12 bases. DNA for the CDR3: TGCGCCAGCAGCCCGGACAGCCTTAATCAGCCCCAGCATTTT. Protein product: CASSPDSLNQPQHF.

At least ten counts were recorded for this clonotype. The chain has TRBV20-1 and TRBJ1-4, with D perhaps matching TRBD1 (5 bases). Per the germline V gene, CDR1 is DFQATT and CDR2 is SNEGSKA (reference sequence). The CDR3 is 13 amino acids. Here the CDR3 DNA reads TGCGGGACTCAGGGACCAAGTAATGAAAAACTGTTTTTT. Protein sequence: CGTQGPSNEKLFF.

Many counts were recorded for this clonotype. The CDR3 sequence is CASNPGTAYNEQFF. CDR3 DNA: TGTGCCAGCAACCCCGGGACAGCCTACAATGAGCAGTTCTTC. The gene calls are TRBV9 and TRBJ2-1; TRBD1 matches 7 bases. V was pared by 6 bases and J by 2 bases, with 5 bases of the junction left unmatched. The V gene's germline CDR1 is SGDLS and CDR2 YYNGEE. This CDR3 is 14 amino acids long.

This clonotype was observed at least ten times. The rearrangement joins TRBV7-2 to TRBJ1-4; D gene uncertain. Germline CDR1 SGHTA, CDR2 FQGNSA. This CDR3 comprises 15 residues. V was trimmed by 1 base and J by 3 bases, leaving 9 bases between them. The CDR3 reads CASSLVVNANEKLFF. The CDR3 nucleotides are TGTGCCAGCAGCTTAGTGGTTAACGCTAATGAAAAACTGTTTTTT.

The sample holds many counts of this clonotype. The chain carries TRBV6-1 and TRBJ1-1; tentatively, D is TRBD1 (6 bases). The CDR3 spans 14 residues. Trimming took 7 bases from V and 4 from J, leaving 16 bases between them. CDR1 and CDR2 (germline): MNHNS, SASEGT. CDR3 in DNA: TGTGCCAGCACGTTCGACAGGACGGGCACTGAAGCTTTCTTT. Its translation: CASTFDRTGTEAFF.

This clonotype was found many times. The gene calls are TRBV9 and TRBJ2-1, with a possible D match to TRBD2 (5 bases). The CDR3 totals 15 residues. Germline CDR1 and CDR2: SGDLS and YYNGEE. The V and J ends lost 0 bases and 0 bases respectively, with 7 bases between them. In DNA form, the CDR3 reads TGTGCCAGCAGCGTAGTGGACTTCTCCTACAATGAGCAGTTCTTC. As protein: CASSVVDFSYNEQFF.

This clonotype is medium-sized in the sample. V usage is TRBV28 and J usage is TRBJ2-1, with a possible D match to TRBD2 (7 bases). Germline CDR1 reads MDHEN; CDR2 reads SYDVKM. Trimming left V 5 bases short and J 10 bases short, with 12 bases between. The CDR3 runs to 12 residues. The DNA for the CDR3 is TGTGCCAGCAGTCGGGGGGCACGAGAGCAGTTCTTC. It yields the protein CASSRGAREQFF.

This clonotype was observed a handful of times. V is TRBV12-3 or TRBV12-4 and J is TRBJ1-2, with TRBD1 matching over 8 bases. The CDR3 is 15 residues long. V trimming: 0 bases; J trimming: 8 bases; junction bases outside the gene matches: 8. This chain's CDR3 is CASSLAGQAGRGYTF. The DNA of the CDR3 is TGTGCCAGCAGTTTAGCGGGACAGGCCGGGCGAGGCTACACCTTC.